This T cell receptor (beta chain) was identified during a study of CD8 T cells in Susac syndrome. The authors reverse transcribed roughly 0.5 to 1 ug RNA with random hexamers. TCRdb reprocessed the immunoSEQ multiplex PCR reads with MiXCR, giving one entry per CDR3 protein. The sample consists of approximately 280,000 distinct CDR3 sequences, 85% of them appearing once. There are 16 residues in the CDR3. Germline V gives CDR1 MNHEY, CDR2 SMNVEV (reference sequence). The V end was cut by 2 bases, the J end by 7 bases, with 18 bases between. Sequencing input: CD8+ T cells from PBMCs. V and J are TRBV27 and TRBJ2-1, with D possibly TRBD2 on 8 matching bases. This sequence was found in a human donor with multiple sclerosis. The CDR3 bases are TGTGCCAGCAGTTTAATCGGGAGGGGGCTAGGGAATGAGCAGTTCTTC. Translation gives CASSLIGRGLGNEQFF.